The source of this T cell receptor (beta chain) is a study of cytomegalovirus exposure and HLA in healthy donors. Study findings and constraints: For most TCR beta V segments, an earlier analysis put the productive rate at about 87% or about 30% of the time.

The PCR made use of 60 Vbeta and 13 Jbeta primers. Sequencing was performed with immunoSEQ multiplex PCR; in TCRdb, only in-frame clones are kept and a portion is missing. The repertoire has some 130,000 clones, approximately 81% of them found once; the top ten carry roughly 7%. As to this clone: What it binds is not known.

This CDR3 region has 16 residues. The germline V gene encodes CDR1 MNHEY and CDR2 SVGAGI. V shed 3 bases, J shed 3 bases, and the junction held 11 bases outside the gene matches. The sequenced sample consisted of PBMCs. The chain links TRBV6-5 to TRBJ2-7, with 7 bases lining up with TRBD1. This clonotype was sampled from a male donor in good health and CMV-seronegative. CDR3 amino acids: CASSYKRGRGYYEQYF. Written as DNA, the CDR3 is TGTGCCAGCAGTTATAAGAGAGGCAGGGGGTACTACGAGCAGTACTTC.